The clone carrying this T cell receptor beta chain was recorded a few times. The antigen is not known. The sample is drawn from a study of beta chain features in type 1 diabetes. Study-wide results and limits: Using cDNA template may skew counts toward highly expressing activated cells. Compared to healthy donors, patients appeared to have naive, central memory and Treg TCRB repertoires that were more alike. Fewer insertions but more deletions were seen at VDJ junctions in type 1 diabetes patients.

Germline assignment: CDR1 SGHTA and CDR2 FQGNSA. The germline V and J ends were trimmed by 0 bases and 8 bases, with 10 bases remaining between them. This CDR3 has 14 amino acids. Expressed TCRB transcripts were sequenced after all isolated RNA was converted to cDNA. The study sequenced naive, central memory and regulatory T cell samples to an average of about 3.8 million reads. The protocol was immunoSEQ multiplex PCR, while the TCRdb copy is restricted to in-frame clones and leaves out a portion. The sample consists of about 230,000 clones, roughly 9.6% of them appearing once. The chain uses TRBV7-2 and TRBJ1-4; D possibly corresponds to TRBD1 (6 bases). The sequenced material came from naive CD4+ T cells from blood. The clonotype was recovered from a woman in her late teens or twenties in good health. The chain's CDR3 is CASSLAGTPEKLFF. Written as DNA, the CDR3 is TGTGCCAGCAGCTTAGCCGGGACACCGGAAAAACTGTTTTTT.